These 26 T cell receptor beta chains share one sample of origin, sequenced in a study of blood T cells in healthy people across ages. The authors ran a second PCR of 7 to 11 cycles using a sample-barcoded 5' primer and a J-beta primer mix. TCRdb ran MiXCR on the 5' RACE reads and lists one entry per CDR3 protein. Among hundreds of thousands of distinct CDR3 sequences listed, approximately 25% were seen once. The same data also contributed to another study, on T cells of mothers and their children.

The specimen sequenced was blood. The receptors were gathered from a boy between 10 and 17 years old in good health.

This clonotype has just a few counts. The chain joins TRBV6-5 to TRBJ1-1; 7 nucleotides line up with TRBD1. Germline CDR1 reads MNHEY; CDR2 reads SVGAGI. V dropped 6 bases and J dropped 11; count of bases not matched to a gene: 9. There are 12 residues in the CDR3. The DNA of the CDR3 is TGTGCCAGCAGCCCTAAGACAGGGATTGCTTTCTTT. Protein product: CASSPKTGIAFF.

The chain joins TRBV5-1 to TRBJ1-5; D unclear. The CDR3 has 13 residues. From germline, CDR1 is SGHRS and CDR2 YFSETQ. Deletions cut 1 base from V and 4 bases from J, with 6 bases between. As DNA, the CDR3 is TGCGCCAGCAGCTTGACCTTTAATCAGCCCCAGCATTTT. This sequence encodes CASSLTFNQPQHF.

This clonotype has just a few counts. The genes are TRBV29-1 and TRBJ2-1; 7 bases are a match to TRBD2. Germline V CDR1 and CDR2: SQVTM, ANQGSEA. This CDR3 is 14 amino acids long. V was clipped by 4 bases and J by 2 bases; unmatched bases: 5. CDR3 sequence (DNA): TGCAGCGTTGCTTGGCGGGAGCCCTACAATGAGCAGTTCTTC. Encoded protein: CSVAWREPYNEQFF.

This clonotype occurred once. The J gene is TRBJ2-3, the V gene TRBV9; TRBD1 might be the D (5 bases). The CDR3 spans 15 residues. Germline V CDR1 and CDR2: SGDLS, YYNGEE. V lost 4 bases and J 0 bases, leaving 12 bases between the germline ends. CDR3 coding DNA: TGTGCCAGCAGCCCTCCCAGGGAAAGCACAGATACGCAGTATTTT. Its protein is CASSPPRESTDTQYF.

The V call is TRBV7-9, the J call TRBJ2-5; possibly TRBD1 or TRBD2 for D (5 bases each). CDR1 is SEHNR, CDR2 FQNEAQ, per germline (reference sequence). V was cut by 5 bases and J by 1 base, with 11 bases left in between. There are 14 residues in the CDR3. CDR3 coding DNA: TGTGCCAGCAGCCAGGGACCCCTCCAAGAGACCCAGTACTTC. Amino acids: CASSQGPLQETQYF.

The sample holds one count of this clonotype. The chain has TRBV20-1 and TRBJ2-7; TRBD1 might be the D (6 bases). The CDR3 spans 15 residues. The V gene lost 5 bases and the J gene lost 0 bases, with 17 bases spanning the gap. Germline CDR1 DFQATT, CDR2 SNEGSKA (reference sequence). The CDR3 reads CSASYRDKSSYEQYF. The CDR3 DNA follows: TGCAGTGCTTCCTACCGGGACAAGAGCTCCTACGAGCAGTACTTC.

This clonotype has more than one count but fewer than ten. The genes are TRBV4-3 and TRBJ2-1; 7 bases agree with TRBD2. The V and J ends lost 4 bases and 1 base, in that order; junction bases with no gene match: 13. Germline V CDR1 and CDR2: LGHNA, YSLEER. This CDR3 region has 18 residues. CDR3 nucleotide sequence: TGCGCCAGCAGCCTCTATGGGACTAACGGGGGATCCTACAATGAGCAGTTCTTC. Translating it yields CASSLYGTNGGSYNEQFF.

The rearrangement links TRBV29-1 to TRBJ2-2, with a tentative D call TRBD1 (6 bases). This CDR3 comprises 13 residues. Germline V gene data show CDR1 as SQVTM and CDR2 as ANQGSEA. The V end was cut by 7 bases, the J end by 2 bases, with 11 bases between. The CDR3 sequence: CSARQVNTGELFF. CDR3 in DNA: TGCAGCGCTCGACAGGTCAACACCGGGGAGCTGTTTTTT.

This clonotype turned up a few times. The rearrangement joins TRBV24-1 to TRBJ2-6; TRBD1 or TRBD2 may be the D gene (5 bases each). In germline, CDR1 is KGHDR, CDR2 SFDVKD. The length of the CDR3 is 15 residues. The V end was cut by 7 bases, the J end by 0 bases, with 9 bases between. In DNA, the CDR3 is TGTGCCACCAGCTTCGGGGCCTCTGGGGCCAACGTCCTGACTTTC. Amino acids: CATSFGASGANVLTF.

The V and J genes are TRBV25-1 and TRBJ2-1; TRBD2 aligns across 8 bases. In germline, CDR1 is MGHDK, CDR2 SYGVNS. V gave up 6 bases and J gave up 2 bases; unmatched junction bases: 3. The CDR3 sequence is 14 residues long. DNA of the CDR3: TGTGCCAGCAGGCCTAGCGGGCCCTACAATGAGCAGTTCTTC. The encoded protein is CASRPSGPYNEQFF. Together with reference TRBV25-1 and TRBJ2-1, the CDR3 gives the full variable domain: EADIYQTPRYLVIGTGKKITLECSQTMGHDKMYWYQQDPGMELHLIHYSYGVNSTEKGDLSSESTVSRIRTEHFPLTLESARPSHTSQYLCASRPSGPYNEQFFGPGTRLTVL.

The chain employs TRBV5-1 and TRBJ2-2; possible D gene TRBD2, 6 bases. The length of the CDR3 is 15 residues. V was pared by 6 bases and J by 2 bases, with 14 bases between. From germline, CDR1 is SGHRS and CDR2 YFSETQ. Here the CDR3 DNA reads TGCGCCAGCACACCCTCCGGGACTAACACCGGGGAGCTGTTTTTT. This sequence encodes CASTPSGTNTGELFF.

This clonotype was seen only a few times. The V gene is TRBV7-2, the J gene TRBJ1-2; 7 nucleotides line up with TRBD1. The V segment lost 6 bases and the J segment 0 bases; nucleotides outside the gene matches: 7. The CDR3 is 15 residues long. Germline V gene lookup returns CDR1 SGHTA and CDR2 FQGNSA. CDR3 loop: CASREIGGANYGYTF. DNA for the CDR3: TGTGCCAGCAGAGAGATAGGGGGCGCTAACTATGGCTACACCTTC.

The chain recombines TRBV6-5 with TRBJ2-5; D remains ambiguous. Trimming removed 9 bases at V and 5 bases at J, with 10 bases between. The CDR3 has 11 residues. Germline-derived CDR1 and CDR2 are MNHEY and SVGAGI. The CDR3 is CASRFMETQYF. The CDR3 DNA sequence: TGTGCCAGTCGGTTCATGGAGACCCAGTACTTC.

This chain links TRBV7-9 with TRBJ1-4; the match to TRBD1 covers 8 bases. This CDR3 has 15 residues. V dropped 4 bases and J dropped 6; count of bases not matched to a gene: 7. The germline V gene encodes CDR1 SEHNR and CDR2 FQNEAQ (reference sequence). CDR3 in DNA: TGTGCCAGCAGCTCGCGTGAGACAGGGGATGAAAAACTGTTTTTT. Protein product: CASSSRETGDEKLFF.

This chain uses TRBV29-1 with TRBJ1-2; a possible D gene is TRBD1 (5 bases). The CDR3 has 12 amino acids. V was trimmed by 7 bases and J by 3 bases, leaving 12 bases between them. Germline lookup yields CDR1 SQVTM and CDR2 ANQGSEA. The CDR3 DNA reads as TGCAGCGCCATATGGGGGTACTATGGCTACACCTTC. Residues: CSAIWGYYGYTF.

In this sample, this clonotype turned up many times. V usage is TRBV7-3 and J usage is TRBJ2-3; D perhaps matches TRBD2 (6 bases). With 3 bases removed from V and 1 base from J, the gap between germline ends came to 8 bases. The CDR3 has 14 residues. Germline values: CDR1 SGHTA, CDR2 FQGTGA. As DNA, the CDR3 is TGTGCCAGCAGCTTCGGCGGGGGCACAGATACGCAGTATTTT. It is translated as CASSFGGGTDTQYF. The full variable domain, in which reference TRBV7-3 and TRBJ2-3 provide the parts outside the CDR3, is GAGVSQTPSNKVTEKGKYVELRCDPISGHTALYWYRQSLGQGPEFLIYFQGTGAADDSGLPNDRFFAVRPEGSVSTLKIQRTERGDSAVYLCASSFGGGTDTQYFGPGTRLTVL.

This clonotype was observed a handful of times. The chain employs TRBV13 and TRBJ2-1; D is undetermined. V gave up 5 bases and J gave up 7 bases, with 9 bases separating them. The CDR3 contains 12 residues. Germline values: CDR1 PRHDT, CDR2 FYEKMQ (reference sequence). The CDR3 region has the DNA TGTGCCAGCAGCCCGCGGTTGAATGAGCAGTTCTTC. Amino acid sequence: CASSPRLNEQFF.

The chain uses TRBV5-1 and TRBJ2-1, with TRBD2 matching over 7 bases. The CDR3 has 15 residues. V dropped 0 bases and J dropped 4; count of bases not matched to a gene: 4. CDR1 and CDR2 from the germline V gene are SGHRS and YFSETQ. The CDR3 protein is CASSLGLANYNEQFF. The CDR3, as DNA: TGCGCCAGCAGCTTGGGACTAGCCAATTACAATGAGCAGTTCTTC.

The sample holds a few counts of this clonotype. The rearrangement uses TRBV12-3 or TRBV12-4 and TRBJ1-2; D gene ambiguous. Trimming removed 4 bases at V and 1 base at J, with 4 bases between. The CDR3 consists of 12 residues. In DNA, the CDR3 is TGTGCCAGCAGTTCCATTAACTATGGCTACACCTTC. It codes for CASSSINYGYTF.

The sample holds a few counts of this clonotype. This chain links TRBV20-1 with TRBJ2-2, with 8 bases aligning to TRBD2. CDR1 is DFQATT, CDR2 SNEGSKA, per germline (reference sequence). Trimming cost V 0 bases and J 3 bases; bases outside gene matches: 6. The CDR3 runs to 16 residues. CDR3 bases: TGCAGTGCTAGAGATTGGGGTAGCGGGGACACCGGGGAGCTGTTTTTT. Its protein product is CSARDWGSGDTGELFF.

The genes are TRBV14 and TRBJ1-2, with 8 bases aligning to TRBD1. The CDR3 is 16 residues long. The V segment lost 0 bases and the J segment 4 bases; nucleotides outside the gene matches: 7. Germline V gene sequence: CDR1 SGHDN, CDR2 FVKESK. The CDR3 is CASSQDSGQGPYGYTF. As DNA, the CDR3 is TGTGCCAGCAGCCAAGATTCCGGACAGGGACCCTATGGCTACACCTTC.

This chain uses TRBV29-1 with TRBJ2-7; D possibly corresponds to TRBD1 (6 bases). The CDR3 runs 13 residues. The germline V gene encodes CDR1 SQVTM and CDR2 ANQGSEA. Trimming pared 1 base from V and 3 bases from J, leaving 10 bases between. CDR3 protein: CSVEGVRGYEQYF. CDR3 coding DNA: TGCAGCGTTGAAGGGGTCAGGGGCTACGAGCAGTACTTC.

CDR3 sequence (DNA): TGTGCCGGACAGACTAGCGGGGGGAACAATGAGCAGTTCTTC. Translation: CAGQTSGGNNEQFF. The chain is built from TRBV7-9 and TRBJ2-1; 13 positions match TRBD2. CDR3 length: 14 amino acids. V was clipped by 11 bases and J by 5 bases; unmatched bases: 6. Germline-derived CDR1 and CDR2 are SEHNR and FQNEAQ (reference sequence).

The CDR3 loop is CASSQGGNAFTDTQYF. The CDR3 region has the DNA TGCGCCAGCAGCCAAGGTGGGAATGCGTTTACAGATACGCAGTATTTT. The chain recombines TRBV4-3 with TRBJ2-3; D is undetermined. The V gene's germline CDR1 is LGHNA and CDR2 YSLEER. V lost 1 base and J 3 bases, leaving 14 bases between the germline ends. The CDR3 is made up of 16 amino acids.

The gene calls are TRBV4-1 and TRBJ2-3; D is unclear. The germline gives CDR1 MGHRA, CDR2 YSYEKL. The CDR3 is made up of 17 amino acids. Between the trimmed V and J ends, which lost 6 bases and 5 bases, there was a span of 24 bases. The CDR3 bases are TGCGCCAGCAGGCCAAGCTTCGCTTCCCAAAGGGTAGATACGCAGTATTTT. It is translated as CASRPSFASQRVDTQYF.

CDR3 residues: CSARDRAPLNEQFF. The CDR3 coding sequence is TGCAGTGCTAGAGACAGGGCCCCTTTGAATGAGCAGTTCTTC. The chain combines TRBV20-1 with TRBJ2-1; perhaps TRBD1 as D (5 bases). The V end was cut by 0 bases, the J end by 7 bases, with 13 bases between. The CDR3 consists of 14 residues. Germline V gene lookup returns CDR1 DFQATT and CDR2 SNEGSKA (reference sequence).